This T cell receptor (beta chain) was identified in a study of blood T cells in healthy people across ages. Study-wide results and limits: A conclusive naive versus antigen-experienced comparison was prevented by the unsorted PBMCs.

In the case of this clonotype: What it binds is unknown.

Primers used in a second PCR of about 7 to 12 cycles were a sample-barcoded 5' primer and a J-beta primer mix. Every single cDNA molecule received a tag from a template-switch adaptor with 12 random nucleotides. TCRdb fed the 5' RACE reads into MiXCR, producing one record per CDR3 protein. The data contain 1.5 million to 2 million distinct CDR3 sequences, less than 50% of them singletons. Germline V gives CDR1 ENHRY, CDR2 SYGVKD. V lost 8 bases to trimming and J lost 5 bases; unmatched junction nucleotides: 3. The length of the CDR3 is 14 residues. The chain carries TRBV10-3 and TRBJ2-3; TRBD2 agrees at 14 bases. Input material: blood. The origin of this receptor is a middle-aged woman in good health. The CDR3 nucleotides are TGTGCCATCGGGACTAGCGGGGGCCAAGATACGCAGTATTTT. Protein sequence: CAIGTSGGQDTQYF.